Presented here are 3 T cell receptor beta chains from one specimen sequenced in a study of beta chain features in type 1 diabetes. Isolated RNA was reverse transcribed in full, so expressed TCRB transcripts were sequenced. Profiling relied on immunoSEQ multiplex PCR, and the TCRdb table lists in-frame clones only, not all of them. The sample lists roughly 400,000 clones, around 14% occurring once. The material sequenced was naive CD4+ T cells from blood. The receptors were sampled from a man aged 25-40 years in good health.

This clone has more than one count but fewer than ten. The gene calls are TRBV14 and TRBJ2-1, with 10 nucleotides matching TRBD1. Germline lookup yields CDR1 SGHDN and CDR2 FVKESK. J gave up 10 bases and V 4 bases, and 7 bases lay outside the gene matches. The CDR3 spans 14 residues. The CDR3 DNA reads TGTGCCAGCAGCCGGGACAGGGGAGTAGGGGAGCAGTTCTTC. This encodes CASSRDRGVGEQFF. The whole variable domain, filled in from reference TRBV14 and TRBJ2-1, reads EAGVTQFPSHSVIEKGQTVTLRCDPISGHDNLYWYRRVMGKEIKFLLHFVKESKQDESGMPNNRFLAERTGGTYSTLKVQPAELEDSGVYFCASSRDRGVGEQFFGPGTRLTVL.

The V and J genes are TRBV4-3 and TRBJ2-6; D is undetermined. CDR1 is LGHNA and CDR2 is YSLEER in the germline V gene. The CDR3 consists of 19 residues. V dropped 1 base and J dropped 3 bases, with 19 bases sitting between them. In nucleotides, the CDR3 is TGCGCCAGCAGCCAAGTATGGACGGGCTATCAGGATGGGGCCAACGTCCTGACTTTC. Its translation is CASSQVWTGYQDGANVLTF.

The rearrangement links TRBV6-5 to TRBJ2-5; no firm D call. Germline loops: CDR1 MNHEY, CDR2 SVGAGI. The CDR3 loop spans 14 amino acids. V was cut by 5 bases and J by 1 base, with 11 bases left in between. CDR3 sequence (DNA): TGTGCCAGCAGTCGACGGACCTTCCAAGAGACCCAGTACTTC. Translation: CASSRRTFQETQYF.